This T cell receptor beta chain was documented in a study of CD8 T cell repertoires and HIV-1 epitope variants. Whole-study context: Epitopes were three Gag families plus Nef HW9 and YT9.

Relative to its sample, this clone is medium-sized. The antigen remains undetermined. Here immunoSEQ multiplex PCR was the method, and the copy in TCRdb shows in-frame clones only, minus some. The sample consists of about 2,600 clones, approximately 66% of them appearing once. Germline lookup yields CDR1 SGHTA and CDR2 FQGNSA. V lost 2 bases and J lost 8, with 15 bases in between. This CDR3 region has 14 residues. This clonotype was sampled from a male donor with HIV. The chain combines TRBV7-2 with TRBJ1-2, with a tentative D call TRBD1 (6 bases). Sequences were obtained from cultured CD8+ T cells derived from PBMCs. DNA of the CDR3: TGTGCCAGCAGCTTACAGGTGCCAGGGGAAGGCTACACCTTC. As protein: CASSLQVPGEGYTF.